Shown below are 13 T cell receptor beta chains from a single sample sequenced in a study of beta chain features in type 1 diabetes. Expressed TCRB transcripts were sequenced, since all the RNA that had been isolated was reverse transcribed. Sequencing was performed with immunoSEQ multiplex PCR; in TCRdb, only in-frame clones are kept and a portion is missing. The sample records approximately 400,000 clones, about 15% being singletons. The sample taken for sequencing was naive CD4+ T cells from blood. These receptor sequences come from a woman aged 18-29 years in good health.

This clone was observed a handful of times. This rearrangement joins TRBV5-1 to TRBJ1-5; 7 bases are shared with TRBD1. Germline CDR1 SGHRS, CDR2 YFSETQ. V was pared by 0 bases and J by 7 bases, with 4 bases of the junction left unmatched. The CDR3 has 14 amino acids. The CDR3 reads CASSLDRGGQPQHF. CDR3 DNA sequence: TGCGCCAGCAGCTTGGACAGGGGTGGCCAGCCCCAGCATTTT.

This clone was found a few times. Here the CDR3 DNA reads TGCAGCGTTGAAGGCACAGTGAACACTGAAGCTTTCTTT. Its translation: CSVEGTVNTEAFF. The rearrangement joins TRBV29-1 to TRBJ1-1, with D unresolved. Trimming pared 1 base from V and 0 bases from J, leaving 6 bases between. Germline CDR1 reads SQVTM; CDR2 reads ANQGSEA. This CDR3 has 13 amino acids.

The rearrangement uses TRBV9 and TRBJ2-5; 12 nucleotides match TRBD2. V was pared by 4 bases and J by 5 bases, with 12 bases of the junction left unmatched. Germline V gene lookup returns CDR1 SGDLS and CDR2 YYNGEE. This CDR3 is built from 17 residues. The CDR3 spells CASSSGTTSGRGETQYF. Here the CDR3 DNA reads TGTGCCAGCAGCTCTGGAACGACTAGCGGGAGAGGGGAGACCCAGTACTTC.

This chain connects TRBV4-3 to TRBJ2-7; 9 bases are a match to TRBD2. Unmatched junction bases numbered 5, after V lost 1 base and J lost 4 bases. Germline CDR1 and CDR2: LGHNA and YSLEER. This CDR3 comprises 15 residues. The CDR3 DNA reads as TGCGCCAGCAGCCAAGGGGCGGGAGGGTTTTACGAGCAGTACTTC. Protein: CASSQGAGGFYEQYF.

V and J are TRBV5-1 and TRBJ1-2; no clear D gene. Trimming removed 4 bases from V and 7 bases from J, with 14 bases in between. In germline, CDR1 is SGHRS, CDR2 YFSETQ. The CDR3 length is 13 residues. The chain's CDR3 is CASSETQFLGYTF. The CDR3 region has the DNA TGCGCCAGCAGCGAAACGCAGTTTCTTGGCTACACCTTC.

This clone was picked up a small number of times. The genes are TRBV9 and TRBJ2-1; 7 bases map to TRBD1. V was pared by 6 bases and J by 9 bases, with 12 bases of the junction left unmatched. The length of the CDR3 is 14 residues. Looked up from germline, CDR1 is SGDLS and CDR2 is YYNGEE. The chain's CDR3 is CASTQGQPFGEQFF. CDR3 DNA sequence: TGTGCCAGCACCCAGGGACAGCCCTTCGGTGAGCAGTTCTTC.

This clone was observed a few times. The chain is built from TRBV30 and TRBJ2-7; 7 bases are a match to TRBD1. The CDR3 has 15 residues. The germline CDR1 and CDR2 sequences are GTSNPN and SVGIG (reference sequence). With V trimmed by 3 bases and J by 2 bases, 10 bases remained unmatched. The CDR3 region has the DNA TGTGCCTGGAGGGACGGGACAGACCAGCCCTACGAGCAGTACTTC. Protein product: CAWRDGTDQPYEQYF.

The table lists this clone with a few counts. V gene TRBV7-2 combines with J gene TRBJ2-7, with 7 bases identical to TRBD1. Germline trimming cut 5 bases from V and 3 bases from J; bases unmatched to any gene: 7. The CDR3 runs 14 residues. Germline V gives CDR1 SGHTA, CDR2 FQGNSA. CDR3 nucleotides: TGTGCCAGCAGCCCCTCTGGGACAGACTACGAGCAGTACTTC. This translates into CASSPSGTDYEQYF.

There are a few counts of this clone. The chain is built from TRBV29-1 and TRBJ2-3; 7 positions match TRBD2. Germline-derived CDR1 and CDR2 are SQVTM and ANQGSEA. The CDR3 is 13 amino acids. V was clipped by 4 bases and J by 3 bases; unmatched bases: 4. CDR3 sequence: CSVVQRETDTQYF. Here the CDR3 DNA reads TGCAGCGTTGTTCAGCGGGAAACAGATACGCAGTATTTT.

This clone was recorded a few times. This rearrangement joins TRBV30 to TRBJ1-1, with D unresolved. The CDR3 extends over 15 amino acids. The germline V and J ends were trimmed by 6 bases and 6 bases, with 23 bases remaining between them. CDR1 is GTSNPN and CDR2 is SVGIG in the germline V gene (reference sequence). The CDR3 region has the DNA TGTGCCTGTCTAGTACACGGCCCCCGTAACGCTGAAGCTTTCTTT. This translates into CACLVHGPRNAEAFF.

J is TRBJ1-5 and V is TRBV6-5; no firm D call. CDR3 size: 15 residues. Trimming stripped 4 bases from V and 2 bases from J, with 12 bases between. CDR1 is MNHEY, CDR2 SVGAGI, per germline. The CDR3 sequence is CASSSTGVGNQPQHF. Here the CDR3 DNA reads TGTGCCAGCAGTTCCACCGGGGTAGGCAATCAGCCCCAGCATTTT.

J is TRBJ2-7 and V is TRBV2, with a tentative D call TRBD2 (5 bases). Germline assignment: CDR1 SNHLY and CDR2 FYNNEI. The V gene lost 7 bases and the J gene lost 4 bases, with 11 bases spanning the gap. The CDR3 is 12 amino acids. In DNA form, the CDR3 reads TGTGCCAGCAACGGGGTTAGGTACGAGCAGTACTTC. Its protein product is CASNGVRYEQYF.

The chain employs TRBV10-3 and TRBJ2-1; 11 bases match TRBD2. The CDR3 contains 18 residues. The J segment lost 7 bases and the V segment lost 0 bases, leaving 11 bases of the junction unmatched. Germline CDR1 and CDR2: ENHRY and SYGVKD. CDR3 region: CAISESSLAGGNMNEQFF. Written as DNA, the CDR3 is TGTGCCATCAGTGAGTCGAGCCTAGCGGGAGGAAATATGAATGAGCAGTTCTTC.